The 13 T cell receptor beta chains below come from one sample, sequenced in a study of PD-1 blockade in classical Hodgkin lymphoma. Profiled with immunoSEQ multiplex PCR; TCRdb holds only in-frame clones, not every one. Altogether about 8,000 clones are present, 75% to 80% being singletons, with the ten largest covering nearly 45%. The time point denotes: cycle 4 day 1 (C4D1), after six to seven weeks of nivolumab. In every patient, relapse followed autologous stem cell transplantation, while exposure to brentuximab vedotin differed. The sequenced sample was peripheral blood mononuclear cells (PBMCs), obtained before the fourth cycle of nivolumab. The receptors shown here come from a human donor with classical Hodgkin lymphoma.

The chain recombines TRBV14 with TRBJ1-1, with 7 bases fitting TRBD1. Germline lookup yields CDR1 SGHDN and CDR2 FVKESK. Trimming took 2 bases from V and 3 from J; bases not matched to a gene: 3. The CDR3 totals 14 residues. Here the CDR3 DNA reads TGTGCCAGCAGCCAAACACAGGGGTACACTGAAGCTTTCTTT. Amino acids: CASSQTQGYTEAFF.

This clone was detected a few times. The chain carries TRBV4-2 and TRBJ2-3, with 10 bases aligning to TRBD2. V was clipped by 4 bases and J by 2 bases; unmatched bases: 6. The V gene's germline CDR1 is LGHNA and CDR2 YNFKEQ. There are 16 residues in the CDR3. CDR3 in DNA: TGTGCCAGCAGCCGATCAGCGGGGGGGTTCACAGATACGCAGTATTTT. Translating gives CASSRSAGGFTDTQYF.

The chain recombines TRBV29-1 with TRBJ2-1; 10 bases match TRBD2. Germline V gives CDR1 SQVTM, CDR2 ANQGSEA. Trimming took 3 bases from V and 10 from J; bases not matched to a gene: 6. The CDR3 covers 13 residues. The chain's CDR3 is CSVDGTSAREQFF. The DNA of the CDR3 is TGCAGCGTTGATGGGACTAGCGCGAGGGAGCAGTTCTTC.

This clone appeared a single time. V and J are TRBV10-3 and TRBJ1-2, with a possible D match to TRBD1 (6 bases). Trimming removed 2 bases at V and 0 bases at J, with 19 bases between. The germline V gene has CDR1 ENHRY and CDR2 SYGVKD. This CDR3 spans 18 amino acids. The DNA for the CDR3 is TGTGCCATCAGTGAGCGATGGGGGCTGGGTCTAACTAACTATGGCTACACCTTC. Its protein is CAISERWGLGLTNYGYTF.

The chain recombines TRBV28 with TRBJ2-1; D possibly matches TRBD1 or TRBD2 (6 bases each). Germline CDR1 reads MDHEN; CDR2 reads SYDVKM. The CDR3 covers 16 residues. V was shortened by 4 bases and J by 7 bases, with 20 bases between the two germline ends. The CDR3 DNA sequence: TGTGCCAGCAGTTCATTACACGACAGGAGGGGGAATGAGCAGTTCTTC. This encodes CASSSLHDRRGNEQFF.

The rearrangement uses TRBV2 and TRBJ2-5; tentatively, D is TRBD1 (6 bases). Between the trimmed V and J ends, which lost 0 bases and 4 bases, there was a span of 12 bases. CDR3 length equals 15 residues. Germline V gene lookup returns CDR1 SNHLY and CDR2 FYNNEI. The CDR3 nucleotides read TGTGCCAGCAGTGAAGCACGTGGGGGCCGAGAGACCCAGTACTTC. Its translation is CASSEARGGRETQYF.

The CDR3 loop is CASSQTGTETQYF. The CDR3, as DNA: TGCGCCAGCAGCCAAACAGGGACAGAGACCCAGTACTTC. The rearrangement joins TRBV4-3 to TRBJ2-5, with D maybe TRBD1 (6 bases). The germline V and J ends were trimmed by 2 bases and 4 bases, with 8 bases remaining between them. The CDR3 totals 13 residues. CDR1 is LGHNA and CDR2 is YSLEER in the germline V gene.

This chain links TRBV6-5 with TRBJ2-3; D perhaps matches TRBD1 (5 bases). This CDR3 has 15 residues. CDR1 MNHEY and CDR2 SVGAGI come from the germline V gene. Trimming took 4 bases from V and 1 from J, leaving 12 bases between them. CDR3 sequence (DNA): TGTGCCAGCAGTTGGACCGTAGGGGGCACAGATACGCAGTATTTT. Encoded protein: CASSWTVGGTDTQYF.

The rearrangement joins TRBV29-1 to TRBJ2-7; no definite D call. The V end was cut by 7 bases, the J end by 1 base, with 14 bases between. Germline V gene sequence: CDR1 SQVTM, CDR2 ANQGSEA. CDR3 size: 13 residues. The CDR3 protein is CSGVPPGSYEQYF. The DNA for the CDR3 is TGCAGCGGGGTACCCCCCGGGTCCTACGAGCAGTACTTC.

The chain employs TRBV5-6 and TRBJ2-1, with D possibly matching TRBD1 (5 bases). Deletions cut 0 bases from V and 9 bases from J, with 13 bases between. The CDR3 is made up of 14 amino acids. Germline V gives CDR1 SGHDT, CDR2 YYEEEE. CDR3: CASSLVAGPGEQFF. CDR3 in DNA: TGTGCCAGCAGCTTGGTAGCAGGGCCTGGTGAGCAGTTCTTC.

The chain employs TRBV28 and TRBJ2-7, with D maybe TRBD2 (5 bases). Germline loops: CDR1 MDHEN, CDR2 SYDVKM. The CDR3 extends over 15 amino acids. The ends were cut back, 6 bases at V and 3 bases at J, with 18 bases in the middle. CDR3 loop: CASSYPDKRVYEQYF. The CDR3 coding sequence is TGTGCCAGCAGCTACCCCGACAAGAGGGTCTACGAGCAGTACTTC.

As DNA, the CDR3 is TGTGCCAGCAGTCTCCGACAGGATCTCAGCACAGATACGCAGTATTTT. Encoded protein: CASSLRQDLSTDTQYF. The rearrangement uses TRBV27 and TRBJ2-3, with D maybe TRBD1 (6 bases). Germline assignment: CDR1 MNHEY and CDR2 SMNVEV (reference sequence). V was pared by 5 bases and J by 0 bases, with 15 bases between. This CDR3 contains 16 residues.

The chain combines TRBV6-6 with TRBJ1-6, with TRBD1 matching over 11 bases. The ends lost 5 bases at V and 9 bases at J; junction bases unmatched: 3. The CDR3 spans 14 residues. The germline V gene has CDR1 MNHNY and CDR2 SVGAGI (reference sequence). The CDR3 nucleotides are TGTGCCAGCAGTCGGACAGGGGGCGGTTCACCCCTCCACTTT. It codes for CASSRTGGGSPLHF.